This T cell receptor beta chain was obtained from a study of blood T cell repertoires in COVID-19. V lost 4 bases to trimming and J lost 10 bases; unmatched junction nucleotides: 7. Germline CDR1 is SQVTM and CDR2 is ANQGSEA. This CDR3 has 12 amino acids. TCRdb's table, derived via immunoSEQ multiplex PCR, lists solely in-frame clones and lacks some. The table shows 110,000 or so clones, with roughly 88% occurring only once. The material sequenced was peripheral blood. The V and J genes are TRBV29-1 and TRBJ2-1; 7 nucleotides match TRBD2. The sequence was obtained from an elderly woman with active or convalescent COVID-19. The chain's CDR3 is CSVGGGGGEQFF. The CDR3 nucleotides read TGCAGCGTTGGCGGCGGGGGTGGAGAGCAGTTCTTC.